This T cell receptor (beta chain) was identified during a study of T cells in Graves' hyperthyroidism and ophthalmopathy (dated by TCRdb to between 2019 and 2020). Looking at the study overall: Peripheral blood samples were taken at the time of initial diagnosis, prior to any treatment. The 100 discovery patients were randomly split 7:3 into training and test sets. Following sampling, methimazole starting at 30 mg daily was given to hyperthyroidism patients, and high-dose intravenous methylprednisolone was given to ophthalmopathy patients. TCR V-J signatures able to tell the groups apart were searched for in a discovery cohort of 90 to 100 patients, of whom roughly 42 had Graves' ophthalmopathy and about 55 had stable Graves' hyperthyroidism. Prospective prediction of ophthalmopathy was tested in an independent validation cohort consisting of some 20 hyperthyroidism patients and around 16 patients who later progressed to ophthalmopathy. The paper describes TCR Vbeta CDR3 sequencing of 120 to 150 peripheral blood samples, made up of roughly 40 ophthalmopathy patients, 70 to 75 hyperthyroidism patients and roughly 17 progressor patients. Thyroid tissue and blood T-cell repertoires from six Graves' hyperthyroidism patients were also compared in the study.

Graves' hyperthyroidism was defined as stable when no progression to ophthalmopathy occurred over 18 months of follow-up. Hyperthyroidism patients were newly diagnosed, had a disease duration of under 2 months, and were aged 18 to 65 years. Any patient with an uncontrolled infection, another autoimmune disease, pregnancy or lactation was excluded. Clinical symptoms, serum thyroxine and TRAb, thyroid ultrasound, and orbital computed tomography formed the basis for the diagnoses. Ficoll-Paque density gradient centrifugation was used to isolate PBMCs from around 10 ml of fresh peripheral blood. Trizol reagent was used to extract total RNA, and RNA quality was then checked on an Agilent 2100 Bioanalyzer. Findings and caveats that apply to the study as a whole: Sample size was not statistically predetermined, and blinding of investigators to group allocation was not performed. In validation, the model predicted progression to ophthalmopathy a median of roughly 6.2 months before onset, with 65% to 71% sensitivity and 72.22% specificity. Blood samples also contained most of the expanded thyroid clonotypes (frequency above 0.001), which suggests that blood repertoires may reflect thyroid immune responses. Ophthalmopathy was separated from stable hyperthyroidism by a 13 V-J signature model, with 87.88% sensitivity and around 81% specificity obtained in cross-validation and 80%/75% obtained in testing.

TCR beta CDR3 regions were amplified from RNA transcripts. The TCR CDR3 was subjected to a first round of RT-PCR using the HTBI primer set and the Qiagen OneStep RT-PCR kit. Libraries were constructed in a second round of multiplex PCR, after which size selection and purification were performed. Sequencing of the libraries was done on an Illumina HiSeq2000 using paired-end 100 bp reads. The source study handled its data this way. SOAPnuke was used to process the raw data, removing reads that contained adapters or uncalled bases, had a mean Phred below 15, or lacked an exact match to the constant primer or identifier. COPE v1.2.5 was used to merge high-quality paired reads, and clonotypes were defined as unique nucleotide sequences. Clonotypes were aligned to IMGT TRBV, TRBD and TRBJ reference segments using MiTCR v1.1. The analysis included only V-J combinations with a frequency above 0.0001, which together covered 99% to 99.2% of the repertoires. A TCS score was defined as the ratio of F50 (clonal expansion) to E x V (chaos), with BLOSUM62-based TCRdist applied between CDR3 peptides within each V-J. Welch's t-statistics and random forest reduced fewer than 600 V-J features to about 12, which were used in a naive Bayes classifier (R e1071). Thyroid-blood repertoire similarity was quantified with the Morisita-Horn index. The public reads were reanalyzed by TCRdb: fastp trimming at Q25, MiXCR alignment, in-frame beta chains only. Under each unique CDR3 protein, matching rows form one entry showing the most common genes and DNA. It is TCRdb's table, rather than the study itself, that gives the V and J calls and clone size. The sample includes roughly 840,000 distinct CDR3 sequences, with 38% observed a single time. 7.5% to 9.5% of the sample is taken by the ten largest.

Turning to this clonotype: The clone's antigen remains unknown. Possible read error: a much larger clone is one base away. No DNA is shown, since the ends of the CDR3 on it are uncertain; the CDR3 is the one TCRdb lists.

The sequence derives from a man aged 18 to 29 with Graves' hyperthyroidism. Sequenced material: blood.

The CDR3 region reads CSVALGARELLF. The chain employs TRBV29-1 and TRBJ2-2; the table's D call, TRBD1, was not checked against the DNA. The CDR3 starts with the cysteine, ends with the phenylalanine, and has 12 residues. The germline V gene sets CDR1 to SQVTM and CDR2 to ANQGSEA.